This T cell receptor beta chain is drawn from a study of shared clonotypes between healthy human individuals (TCRdb year 2020). Looking at the study overall: The cohort included three men and a couple of women between 18 and 49 years of age. Leukapheresis yielded between about 0.94 and 10 billion PBMCs per donor. To increase sequencing depth and limit assay-specific biases, different laboratories used diverse techniques to prepare libraries and sequence TCR repertoires. For each donor, three plates each were used for CD4 naive and CD4 memory, two plates were used for CD8 naive, and one plate was used for CD8 memory. To estimate repertoire size and how much clonotype sharing occurs between individuals, the study deeply sequenced the blood TCR repertoires of several healthy adults. The investigation overall reported the following: Higher generation probabilities were observed for clonotypes shared by all four sorted-subset donors than for non-shared clonotypes. Pairwise subsampling indicated that sequencing depth was expected to affect the degree of clonotype sharing among donors. Even with the large sequencing depth, rarefaction of the sorted-subset datasets indicated that sequencing was incomplete. Estimated clonotype richness was generally larger for naive than for memory subsets. Sharing across several donors was observed for around 4.8% of naive CD4, over 3% of naive CD8, over 2% of memory CD4, and roughly 0.4% of memory CD8 clonotypes. Sampling was restricted to blood, and TCR repertoires in tissues likely differ from the TCR repertoires found in blood. Because the study included a small number of donors, the genetic and exposure-history diversity represented was limited.

The CDR3 starts with the cysteine, ends with the phenylalanine, and has 14 residues. Of all the DNA, just the CDR3 is kept, 42 bases in frame from base 1. V gives up 3 bases and J gives up 4 bases, and the segment between their germline ends measures 13 bases. CDR1 SGHAT and CDR2 FQNNGV are derived from the germline V gene. TCR CDR3 regions were amplified from genomic DNA by multiplex PCR using the deep immunoSEQ assay. For each cell subset, the extracted genomic DNA was distributed evenly across all wells of several immunoSEQ 96-well plates, and each plate served as one replicate. For sorted subsets, roughly 200 ng of genomic DNA, equivalent to roughly 33,000 T cell genomes, went into each replicate PCR. Purified libraries were measured with a Qubit 3.0 fluorometer, size-checked on a Bioanalyzer 2100, and measured again with the KAPA Library Quantification kit. Each immunoSEQ 96-well plate was sequenced on its own single-read 150-cycle Illumina NextSeq 550 flow cell. Concerning the study's data processing: The immunoSEQ output contained only junctional sequences without quality scores, so filtering could not match that applied to full-length reads. Sequences were annotated with PyIR, a Python wrapper for IgBLAST v1.9, and V/J genes and CDR3 were assigned using IMGT germline references. Any read was removed if the V/J assignment was weak (E-value above 1e-6), the CDR3 was missing, or the read contained stop codons, out-of-frame junctions, or ambiguous translated residues. V3J clonotypes were defined as sequences sharing the same inferred V gene, J gene, and CDR3 amino acid sequence. The percentage overlap between two repertoires was calculated by dividing the number of shared unique clonotypes by the size of the smaller repertoire. RTK rarefaction, the Chao1 estimator, and Recon v2.1 estimates of unobserved clonotypes were used to assess repertoire richness. OLGA was used to compute generation probabilities for all TCRbeta clonotypes that the gDNA method yielded from a handful of donors. TCRdb took over this immuneACCESS table, retaining in-frame rearrangements with V and J assigned. Such tables are incomplete; in checked studies, under half of the missing clones stem from an unresolved V gene, and the remainder is unexplained. The V and J calls and clone size are taken from that table; D and trimming were inferred from the DNA. This sample has hundreds of thousands of clones in its table, and roughly 98% of those were observed once. The ten largest clones take up 0.3% of the sample.

CD8 naive samples were obtained by positive selection for CCR7 among CD45RO-negative cells, yielding a CD45RA+CCR7+ population from which TemRA cells were excluded. Donors were healthy HIV-negative adults with no recently reported acute infections or vaccinations. Every donor was a Caucasian adult residing in Nashville, Tennessee, USA. After blood collection by leukapheresis, PBMCs were isolated using Ficoll-Histopaque density gradient centrifugation and then cryopreserved in the vapor phase of liquid nitrogen. Analytical flow cytometry was used to check the purity and quantity of each magnetically sorted T cell population. Each sorted fraction had its genomic DNA isolated and then quantified by UV absorbance on a Nanodrop 2000c. Regarding this clone: The target of this receptor is not known. No base quality values were provided; no much bigger clone lies one nucleotide off.

The sequence joins TRBV11-2 to TRBJ2-7; the D region possibly corresponds to TRBD1 (5 bases align). This clonotype was obtained from a man aged 30-40 years in good health. Material: naive CD8+ T cells sorted from blood. The intended sense of this specimen's cell subset or site label: CD45RA+CCR7+. The CDR3 is CASSLGQLRYEQYF. The DNA reads TGTGCCAGCAGCTTGGGGCAACTCCGTTACGAGCAGTACTTC.